One and the same sample provided the 18 T cell receptor beta chains below, sequenced in a study of shared clonotypes between healthy human individuals. Positively selected for CCR7, the CD45RO-negative cells used as naive CD8 cells excluded terminally differentiated effector memory CD45RA+ cells. TCRdb's table, derived via immunoSEQ multiplex PCR, lists solely in-frame clones and lacks some. The repertoire holds around 600,000 clones, with about 95% as singletons. The sample comprised naive CD8+ T cells sorted from blood. The receptors shown here come from a woman aged 30 to 39 in good health.

This clone was recorded a few times. This chain links TRBV27 with TRBJ2-7, with D possibly TRBD1 on 6 matching bases. This CDR3 spans 17 amino acids. The V gene's germline CDR1 is MNHEY and CDR2 SMNVEV (reference sequence). Deletions cut 3 bases from V and 0 bases from J, with 18 bases between. CDR3 residues: CASSFTYRQENSYEQYF. The CDR3 DNA is TGTGCCAGCAGTTTCACATACCGACAGGAGAACTCCTACGAGCAGTACTTC.

With regard to this clone: Additional DNA sequences in this sample encode the identical CDR3. V usage is TRBV19 and J usage is TRBJ2-1; no clear D. This CDR3 is built from 14 residues. Trimming shortened V by 0 bases and J by 3 bases, and 6 bases separated the two germline ends. Germline loops: CDR1 LNHDA, CDR2 SQIVND (reference sequence). CDR3 nucleotide sequence: TGTGCCAGTAGTATAGACCCTAGCTACAATGAGCAGTTCTTC. It encodes CASSIDPSYNEQFF.

The chain recombines TRBV4-2 with TRBJ2-3; no clear D gene. The CDR3 consists of 11 residues. V was trimmed by 6 bases and J by 5 bases, leaving 6 bases between them. The germline gives CDR1 LGHNA, CDR2 YNFKEQ. The CDR3: CASSTIDTQYF. The CDR3 region has the DNA TGTGCCAGCAGTACGATAGATACGCAGTATTTT.

This sequence joins TRBV28 and TRBJ2-7; D is ambiguous. V lost 5 bases, J lost 0 bases, and 11 bases lay in between. Germline V lookup: CDR1 MDHEN, CDR2 SYDVKM. This CDR3 has 14 amino acids. The CDR3 loop is CASSAQISSYEQYF. DNA of the CDR3: TGTGCCAGCAGTGCACAGATTAGCTCCTACGAGCAGTACTTC. Variable domain in full (rest from reference TRBV28 and TRBJ2-7): DVKVTQSSRYLVKRTGEKVFLECVQDMDHENMFWYRQDPGLGLRLIYFSYDVKMKEKGDIPEGYSVSREKKERFSLILESASTNQTSMYLCASSAQISSYEQYFGPGTRLTVT.

V gene TRBV5-6 combines with J gene TRBJ2-7, with 10 bases that match TRBD2. Germline CDR1 SGHDT, CDR2 YYEEEE. CDR3 length: 16 amino acids. J was trimmed by 4 bases and V by 0 bases; bases with no gene match: 7. In DNA form, the CDR3 reads TGTGCCAGCAGCTTGGCGTCCAGCGGGAGGGGATACGAGCAGTACTTC. Residues: CASSLASSGRGYEQYF. Looking up the rest from reference TRBV5-6 and TRBJ2-7 gives the full variable domain: DAGVTQSPTHLIKTRGQQVTLRCSPKSGHDTVSWYQQALGQGPQFIFQYYEEEERQRGNFPDRFSGHQFPNYSSELNVNALLLGDSALYLCASSLASSGRGYEQYFGPGTRLTVT.

The CDR3 sequence is CASSSDRGNEQYF. In nucleotides, the CDR3 is TGTGCCAGCAGTTCGGACAGGGGCAACGAGCAGTACTTC. This chain connects TRBV5-4 to TRBJ2-7; 9 nucleotides align to TRBD1. Germline trimming cut 5 bases from V and 5 bases from J; bases unmatched to any gene: 5. Germline CDR1 is SGHNT and CDR2 is YYREEE (reference sequence). The CDR3 runs 13 residues.

The chain has TRBV10-3 and TRBJ2-1; TRBD2 agrees at 11 bases. The CDR3 spans 17 residues. V dropped 0 bases and J dropped 10; count of bases not matched to a gene: 11. Germline CDR1 reads ENHRY; CDR2 reads SYGVKD. The CDR3 DNA reads as TGTGCCATCAGTGAGTCGTTAACTAGCGGGAGTCTAGAGGAGCAGTTCTTC. Amino acid sequence: CAISESLTSGSLEEQFF.

The chain employs TRBV19 and TRBJ2-1, with a weak D call TRBD1 (6 bases). The CDR3 sequence is 13 residues long. The germline gives CDR1 LNHDA, CDR2 SQIVND (reference sequence). Trimming pared 5 bases from V and 8 bases from J, leaving 13 bases between. The CDR3 DNA is TGTGCCAGTAGTGGCCACAGGGATGATGAGCAGTTCTTC. Amino acid sequence: CASSGHRDDEQFF.

This chain's CDR3 is CASSLERSSYNEQFF. The CDR3 DNA reads TGCGCCAGCAGCTTGGAACGTAGCTCCTACAATGAGCAGTTCTTC. The genes are TRBV5-1 and TRBJ2-1; the D is unclear. The V gene lost 0 bases and the J gene lost 0 bases, with 7 bases spanning the gap. This CDR3 contains 15 residues. Germline V CDR1 and CDR2: SGHRS, YFSETQ.

The chain is built from TRBV7-2 and TRBJ2-7; 8 bases align to TRBD1. Germline V gene lookup returns CDR1 SGHTA and CDR2 FQGNSA. This CDR3 spans 14 amino acids. J was trimmed by 3 bases and V by 8 bases; bases with no gene match: 9. This CDR3 is CASGATGEDYEQYF. The CDR3 bases are TGTGCCAGCGGCGCGACAGGGGAGGACTACGAGCAGTACTTC.

This chain uses TRBV27 with TRBJ2-5; 9 positions match TRBD1. CDR3 size: 13 residues. Germline CDR1 MNHEY, CDR2 SMNVEV (reference sequence). The V and J ends lost 8 bases and 5 bases, in that order; junction bases with no gene match: 6. Written as DNA, the CDR3 is TGTGCCAGCTGGGACAGGGTTGGGGAGACCCAGTACTTC. Translation gives CASWDRVGETQYF.

The rearrangement uses TRBV28 and TRBJ2-7; D may be TRBD1 (6 bases). Germline V gene sequence: CDR1 MDHEN, CDR2 SYDVKM. Trimming took 4 bases from V and 6 from J, leaving 16 bases between them. The CDR3 covers 14 residues. The CDR3 region has the DNA TGTGCCAGCAGTTCGACAGGCCCGCGGTCCGAGCAGTACTTC. Amino acid sequence: CASSSTGPRSEQYF.

The J gene is TRBJ2-1, the V gene TRBV19; 8 bases match TRBD2. The CDR3 loop spans 13 amino acids. J gave up 8 bases and V 8 bases, and 8 bases lay outside the gene matches. The germline CDR1 and CDR2 sequences are LNHDA and SQIVND (reference sequence). CDR3 bases: TGTGCCAGTCATAGGGCGGGAGGCTATGAGCAGTTCTTC. Its protein is CASHRAGGYEQFF. The variable domain in full, with the rest retrieved from reference TRBV19 and TRBJ2-1, is DGGITQSPKYLFRKEGQNVTLSCEQNLNHDAMYWYRQDPGQGLRLIYYSQIVNDFQKGDIAEGYSVSREKKESFPLTVTSAQKNPTAFYLCASHRAGGYEQFFGPGTRLTVL.

This clone was seen only once. This chain connects TRBV30 to TRBJ2-1; 10 bases are a match to TRBD2. The CDR3 consists of 14 residues. Germline assignment: CDR1 GTSNPN and CDR2 SVGIG (reference sequence). V shed 1 base, J shed 8 bases, and the junction held 5 bases outside the gene matches. CDR3 sequence: CAWSGLAGWDEQFF. The CDR3 region has the DNA TGTGCCTGGAGTGGACTAGCGGGTTGGGATGAGCAGTTCTTC.

The V call is TRBV28, the J call TRBJ2-1; 7 nucleotides agree with TRBD1. Trimming took 6 bases from V and 4 from J; bases not matched to a gene: 9. The germline V gene encodes CDR1 MDHEN and CDR2 SYDVKM. The CDR3 spans 15 residues. The DNA of the CDR3 is TGTGCCAGCAGAAACAGGGGTCCTATGTACAATGAGCAGTTCTTC. Protein sequence: CASRNRGPMYNEQFF.

This CDR3 reads CASSSLGVLAGGSYEQYF. CDR3 sequence (DNA): TGTGCCAGCAGTTCCCTCGGGGTCCTAGCGGGAGGTTCCTACGAGCAGTACTTC. The V gene is TRBV27, the J gene TRBJ2-7; TRBD2 matches at 11 bases. With 4 bases clipped from V and 1 base from J, the junction kept 12 bases outside the gene matches. Germline values: CDR1 MNHEY, CDR2 SMNVEV (reference sequence). The CDR3 spans 18 residues.

The chain uses TRBV28 and TRBJ1-5; D ambiguous. CDR1 and CDR2 (germline): MDHEN, SYDVKM. CDR3 length: 17 amino acids. V was shortened by 5 bases and J by 0 bases, with 17 bases between the two germline ends. The CDR3 DNA reads TGTGCCAGCAGTGCGTATACAGAGACTTATAGCAATCAGCCCCAGCATTTT. Protein product: CASSAYTETYSNQPQHF.

The rearrangement uses TRBV28 and TRBJ2-1; D is ambiguous. The germline gives CDR1 MDHEN, CDR2 SYDVKM. The V end was cut by 2 bases, the J end by 12 bases, with 8 bases between. This CDR3 region has 11 residues. Here the CDR3 DNA reads TGTGCCAGCAGTTTAGGTTTTGGGCAGTTCTTC. This translates into CASSLGFGQFF.